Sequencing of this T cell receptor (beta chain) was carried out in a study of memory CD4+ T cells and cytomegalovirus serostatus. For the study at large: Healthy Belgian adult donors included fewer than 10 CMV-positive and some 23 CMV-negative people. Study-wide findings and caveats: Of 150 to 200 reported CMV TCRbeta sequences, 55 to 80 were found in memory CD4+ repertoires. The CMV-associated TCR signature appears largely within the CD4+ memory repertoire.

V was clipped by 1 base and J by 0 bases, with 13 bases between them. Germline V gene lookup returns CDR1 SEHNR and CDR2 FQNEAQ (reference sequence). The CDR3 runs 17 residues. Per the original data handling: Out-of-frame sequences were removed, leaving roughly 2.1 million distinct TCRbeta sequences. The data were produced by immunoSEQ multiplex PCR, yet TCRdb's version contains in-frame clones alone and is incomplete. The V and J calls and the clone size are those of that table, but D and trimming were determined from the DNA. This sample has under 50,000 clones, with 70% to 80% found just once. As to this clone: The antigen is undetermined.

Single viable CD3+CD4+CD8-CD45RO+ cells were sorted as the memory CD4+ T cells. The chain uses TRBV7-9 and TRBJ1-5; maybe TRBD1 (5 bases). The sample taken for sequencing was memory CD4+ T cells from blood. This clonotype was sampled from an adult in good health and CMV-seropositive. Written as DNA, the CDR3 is TGTGCCAGCAGCTTAGGGGGCGGCGGGGGTAGCAATCAGCCCCAGCATTTT. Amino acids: CASSLGGGGGSNQPQHF.